These T cell receptor beta chains were read from a single sample in a study of CD8+ T cells in alopecia areata. Profiling relied on immunoSEQ multiplex PCR, and the TCRdb table lists in-frame clones only, not all of them. The sample holds about 200,000 clones, approximately 57% seen once. The material was CD4+ T cells sorted from blood, obtained at week 4, from a patient treated with tofacitinib. These receptors came from a human donor with alopecia areata. Each CDR3 is given with its conserved first and last residue. D genes are given only for firm matches. Size is stated for part of the rows, as once, few or many counts, or as a class when the clone is expanded.

j_gene | v_gene | abundance | d_gene | CDR3aa | CDR3nt
TRBJ2-3 | TRBV29-1 | - | - | CSVEPPPLQYF | TGCAGCGTTGAACCCCCCCCGCTGCAGTATTTT
TRBJ1-2 | TRBV4-1 | - | - | CASSPQNVAGDGYTF | TGCGCCAGCAGCCCTCAAAATGTTGCCGGAGATGGCTACACCTTC
TRBJ2-3 | TRBV4-3 | - | TRBD2 | CASSQGRTSGPTDTQYF | TGCGCCAGCAGCCAAGGGAGGACTAGCGGTCCCACAGATACGCAGTATTTT
TRBJ1-5 | TRBV30 | - | - | CAWSVHGGPPNQPQHF | TGTGCCTGGAGTGTACACGGGGGGCCTCCAAATCAGCCCCAGCATTTT
TRBJ2-2 | TRBV29-1 | few | - | CSVEWPTSRPGELFF | TGCAGCGTTGAATGGCCGACATCGCGCCCTGGGGAGCTGTTTTTT
TRBJ1-2 | TRBV30 | - | - | CATENNYGYTF | TGTGCAACGGAGAATAACTATGGCTACACCTTC
TRBJ1-1 | TRBV5-1 | - | - | CASSLVVSGGGTEAFF | TGCGCCAGCAGCTTGGTGGTCTCTGGGGGAGGCACTGAAGCTTTCTTT
TRBJ1-6 | TRBV11-3 | - | - | CASSLASQSNSPLHF | TGTGCCAGCAGCTTAGCCAGCCAATCGAATTCACCCCTCCACTTT
TRBJ2-1 | TRBV29-1 | - | - | CSVGSYAYNEQFF | TGCAGCGTTGGCTCGTACGCCTACAATGAGCAGTTCTTC
TRBJ1-2 | TRBV7-2 | - | TRBD1 | CASSQQGADGYTF | TGTGCCAGCAGCCAACAGGGGGCTGATGGCTACACCTTC
TRBJ2-7 | TRBV15 | - | - | CATSSSDLRSEQYF | TGTGCCACCAGCAGCTCCGACCTAAGAAGCGAGCAGTACTTC
TRBJ1-1 | TRBV30 | - | - | CAWKRDTEAFF | TGTGCCTGGAAGAGGGACACTGAAGCTTTCTTT
TRBJ2-2 | TRBV6-5 | - | TRBD1 | CASSQGTGRTGELFF | TGTGCCAGCAGTCAAGGGACAGGACGGACCGGGGAGCTGTTTTTT
TRBJ2-1 | TRBV7-3 | - | - | CASSLLSSYNEQFF | TGTGCCAGCAGCTTATTAAGCTCCTACAATGAGCAGTTCTTC
TRBJ2-3 | TRBV29-1 | - | TRBD2 | CSVETAGPVPYF | TGCAGCGTTGAAACAGCGGGGCCTGTGCCGTATTTT
TRBJ2-3 | TRBV6-4 | few | TRBD2 | CASNKRDETDTQYF | TGTGCCAGCAACAAGCGGGACGAAACAGATACGCAGTATTTT
TRBJ2-1 | TRBV5-1 | many | - | CASREVGDEQFF | TGCGCCAGCAGGGAGGTAGGCGATGAGCAGTTCTTC
TRBJ2-6 | TRBV19 | few | - | CASSPLGSSGANVLTF | TGTGCCAGTAGTCCGCTGGGCAGCTCTGGGGCCAACGTCCTGACTTTC
TRBJ2-3 | TRBV7-6 | - | - | CASSSLGGTDTQYF | TGTGCCAGCAGCTCCTTGGGGGGCACAGATACGCAGTATTTT
TRBJ1-2 | TRBV6-5 | - | - | CASSYGTSANYGYTF | TGTGCCAGCAGTTATGGGACATCAGCTAACTATGGCTACACCTTC
TRBJ2-7 | TRBV30 | - | - | CAWSALAYEQYF | TGTGCCTGGAGTGCTTTGGCCTACGAGCAGTACTTC
TRBJ2-1 | TRBV9 | - | - | CASSVASLRGEQFF | TGTGCCAGCAGCGTAGCCTCTCTGAGGGGTGAGCAGTTCTTC
TRBJ2-5 | TRBV29-1 | - | - | CSVDADRQETQYF | TGCAGCGTTGACGCGGACAGACAAGAGACCCAGTACTTC
TRBJ2-7 | TRBV11-3 | - | - | CASSYEQGSEQYF | TGTGCCAGCAGCTATGAACAGGGTTCCGAGCAGTACTTC
TRBJ1-1 | TRBV29-1 | - | TRBD1 | CSANDRGNTEAFF | TGCAGCGCTAACGACAGGGGGAACACTGAAGCTTTCTTT
TRBJ2-3 | TRBV11-2 | - | - | CASSLGQAPSTDTQYF | TGTGCCAGCAGCTTAGGGCAGGCCCCTAGCACAGATACGCAGTATTTT
TRBJ1-5 | TRBV6-1 | few | TRBD1 | CASSGGTGGGNQPQHF | TGTGCCAGCAGTGGAGGGACAGGGGGCGGCAATCAGCCCCAGCATTTT
TRBJ2-1 | TRBV2 | - | TRBD2 | CASSSSGLAGNEQFF | TGTGCCAGCAGTTCCTCGGGACTAGCGGGTAATGAGCAGTTCTTC
TRBJ1-1 | TRBV5-6 | - | - | CASSLETVNTEAFF | TGTGCCAGCAGCTTGGAGACAGTAAACACTGAAGCTTTCTTT
TRBJ2-7 | TRBV23-1 | - | - | CASSQRVRQGYEQYF | TGCGCCAGCAGTCAACGGGTTCGCCAGGGCTACGAGCAGTACTTC
TRBJ2-7 | TRBV5-1 | few | - | CASREAGTTSEQYF | TGCGCCAGCAGGGAGGCAGGGACAACGTCAGAGCAGTACTTC
TRBJ1-1 | TRBV2 | once | - | CASIRDSGAFF | TGTGCCAGCATCCGCGACAGCGGCGCTTTCTTT
TRBJ2-4 | TRBV6-5 | - | TRBD2 | CASSYTGTSVIQYF | TGTGCCAGCAGTTACACCGGGACTAGCGTTATTCAGTACTTC
TRBJ2-1 | TRBV7-6 | - | TRBD2 | CASSAAPALAGGAAGEQFF | TGTGCCAGCAGCGCAGCCCCGGCACTAGCGGGGGGGGCCGCGGGTGAGCAGTTCTTC
TRBJ2-7 | TRBV9 | - | TRBD1 | CASSTGQGREQYF | TGTGCCAGCAGCACGGGACAGGGACGGGAGCAGTACTTC
TRBJ1-4 | TRBV9 | - | - | CASSARGSPNEKLFF | TGTGCCAGCAGCGCCCGCGGCAGCCCTAATGAAAAACTGTTTTTT
TRBJ2-2 | TRBV18 | - | - | CASSPAGYGGELFF | TGTGCCAGCTCACCAGCGGGGTACGGCGGGGAGCTGTTTTTT
TRBJ1-2 | TRBV11-2 | - | TRBD1 | CASSPGQGSGYGYTF | TGTGCCAGCAGCCCCGGACAGGGGAGTGGATATGGCTACACCTTC
TRBJ2-3 | TRBV25-1 | - | TRBD1 | CASEAPQGVGTDTQYF | TGTGCCAGCGAAGCCCCACAGGGGGTAGGTACAGATACGCAGTATTTT
TRBJ1-2 | TRBV6-5 | - | TRBD1 | CASTADRMSYGYTF | TGTGCCAGCACCGCGGACAGGATGAGCTATGGCTACACCTTC
TRBJ1-4 | TRBV29-1 | - | - | CSVGTANEKLFF | TGCAGCGTTGGGACAGCGAATGAAAAACTGTTTTTT
TRBJ2-7 | TRBV9 | - | - | CASSVGPGHEQYF | TGTGCCAGCAGCGTAGGTCCGGGCCACGAGCAGTACTTC
TRBJ2-1 | TRBV2 | many | - | CASREGDLSYNEQFF | TGTGCCAGCAGGGAGGGAGATCTATCCTACAATGAGCAGTTCTTC
TRBJ1-1 | TRBV27 | once | - | CASRNLQTNTEAFF | TGTGCCAGCCGTAATCTACAGACGAACACTGAAGCTTTCTTT
TRBJ2-7 | TRBV30 | - | TRBD1 | CAWTHRTGSYEQYF | TGTGCCTGGACTCACAGGACAGGCTCCTACGAGCAGTACTTC
TRBJ1-2 | TRBV5-1 | - | - | CASSLEAVNYGYTF | TGCGCCAGCAGCTTGGAGGCAGTGAACTATGGCTACACCTTC
TRBJ2-1 | TRBV29-1 | - | - | CSVETATGNEQFF | TGCAGCGTTGAGACGGCGACGGGGAATGAGCAGTTCTTC
TRBJ1-4 | TRBV25-1 | - | - | CASSENTMGKLFF | TGTGCCAGCAGTGAAAACACCATGGGGAAACTGTTTTTT
TRBJ2-1 | TRBV5-1 | few | TRBD2 | CASNVLAGGLTSYNEQFF | TGCGCCAGCAATGTGCTAGCGGGGGGATTAACCTCCTACAATGAGCAGTTCTTC
TRBJ2-7 | TRBV29-1 | - | - | CSVGKGSYEQYF | TGCAGCGTTGGAAAGGGCTCCTACGAGCAGTACTTC
TRBJ2-6 | TRBV7-2 | - | - | CASSLAGTYSGANVLTF | TGTGCCAGCAGCTTAGCCGGGACATACTCTGGGGCCAACGTCCTGACTTTC
TRBJ1-4 | TRBV4-1 | - | TRBD1 | CASSQGWTGYDEKLFF | TGCGCCAGCAGCCAAGGCTGGACAGGGTACGACGAAAAACTGTTTTTT
TRBJ1-1 | TRBV29-1 | - | - | CSVHHPGFQITEAFF | TGCAGCGTTCACCATCCCGGGTTTCAAATCACTGAAGCTTTCTTT
TRBJ1-1 | TRBV5-1 | - | - | CASSLGQITMNTEAFF | TGCGCCAGCAGCTTGGGACAGATTACTATGAACACTGAAGCTTTCTTT
TRBJ2-7 | TRBV7-2 | few | TRBD1 | CASRPLTGGLPHEQYF | TGTGCCAGCAGACCATTGACAGGGGGACTCCCCCACGAGCAGTACTTC
TRBJ2-2 | TRBV29-1 | - | TRBD1 | CSGRTGGANTGELFF | TGCAGCGGTAGAACAGGGGGCGCGAACACCGGGGAGCTGTTTTTT
TRBJ2-1 | TRBV4-3 | - | TRBD2 | CASSQGRTSSNEQFF | TGCGCCAGCAGCCAAGGGAGGACTAGTTCCAATGAGCAGTTCTTC
TRBJ2-2 | TRBV7-9 | - | - | CASSPPSGTGGELFF | TGTGCCAGCAGCCCGCCGTCGGGAACCGGCGGGGAGCTGTTTTTT
TRBJ2-2 | TRBV25-1 | - | - | CASSGQANTGELFF | TGTGCCAGCAGTGGTCAGGCGAACACCGGGGAGCTGTTTTTT